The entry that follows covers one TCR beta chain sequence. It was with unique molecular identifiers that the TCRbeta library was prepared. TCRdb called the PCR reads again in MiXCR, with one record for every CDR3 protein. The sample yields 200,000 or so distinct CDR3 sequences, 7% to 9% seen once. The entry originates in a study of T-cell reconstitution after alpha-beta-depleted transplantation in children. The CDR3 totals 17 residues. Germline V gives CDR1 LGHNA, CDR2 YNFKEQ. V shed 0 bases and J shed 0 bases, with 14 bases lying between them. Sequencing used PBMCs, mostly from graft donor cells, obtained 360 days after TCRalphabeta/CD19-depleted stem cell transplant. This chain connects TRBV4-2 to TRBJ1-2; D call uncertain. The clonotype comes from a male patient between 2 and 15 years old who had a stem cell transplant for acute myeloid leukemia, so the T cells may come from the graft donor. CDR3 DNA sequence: TGTGCCAGCAGCCAAGATGCGGGCAAGGGAGCTAACTATGGCTACACCTTC. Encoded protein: CASSQDAGKGANYGYTF.